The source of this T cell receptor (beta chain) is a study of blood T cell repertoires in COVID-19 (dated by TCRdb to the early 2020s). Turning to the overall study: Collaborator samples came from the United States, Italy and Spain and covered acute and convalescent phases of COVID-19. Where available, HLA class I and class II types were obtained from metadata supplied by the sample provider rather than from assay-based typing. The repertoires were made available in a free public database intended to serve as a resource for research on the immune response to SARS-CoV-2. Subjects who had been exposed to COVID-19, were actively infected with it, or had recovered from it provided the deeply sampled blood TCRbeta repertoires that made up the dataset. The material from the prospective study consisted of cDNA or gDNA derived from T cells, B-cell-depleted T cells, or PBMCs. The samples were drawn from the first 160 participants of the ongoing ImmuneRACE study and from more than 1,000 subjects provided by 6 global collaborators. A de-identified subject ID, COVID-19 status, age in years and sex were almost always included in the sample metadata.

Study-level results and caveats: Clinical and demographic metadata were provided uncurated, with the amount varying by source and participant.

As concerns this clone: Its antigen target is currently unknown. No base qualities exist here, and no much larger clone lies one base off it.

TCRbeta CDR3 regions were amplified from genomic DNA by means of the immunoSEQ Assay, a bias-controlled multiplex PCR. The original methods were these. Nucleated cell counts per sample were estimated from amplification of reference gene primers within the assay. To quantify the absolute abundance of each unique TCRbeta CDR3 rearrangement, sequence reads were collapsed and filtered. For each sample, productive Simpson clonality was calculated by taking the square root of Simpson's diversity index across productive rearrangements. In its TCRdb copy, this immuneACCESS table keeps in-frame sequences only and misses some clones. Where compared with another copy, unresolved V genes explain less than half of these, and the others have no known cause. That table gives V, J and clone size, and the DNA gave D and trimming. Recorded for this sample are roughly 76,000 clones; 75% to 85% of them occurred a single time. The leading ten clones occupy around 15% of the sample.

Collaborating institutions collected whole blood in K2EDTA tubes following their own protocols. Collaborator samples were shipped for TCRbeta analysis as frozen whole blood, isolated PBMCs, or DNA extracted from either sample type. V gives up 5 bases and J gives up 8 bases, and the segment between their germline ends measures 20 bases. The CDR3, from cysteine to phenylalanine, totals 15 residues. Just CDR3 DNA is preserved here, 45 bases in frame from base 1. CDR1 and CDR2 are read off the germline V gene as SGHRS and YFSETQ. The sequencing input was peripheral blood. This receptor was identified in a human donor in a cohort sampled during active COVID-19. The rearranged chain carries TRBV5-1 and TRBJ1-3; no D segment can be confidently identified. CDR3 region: CASRLSSGSVDTIYF. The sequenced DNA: TGCGCCAGCAGGCTCAGCTCGGGGTCTGTAGACACCATATATTTT.